The following is a T cell receptor beta chain sequence with its context. Original methodology: From reference gene primer amplification, estimates of nucleated cell counts were derived. Method: immunoSEQ multiplex PCR; TCRdb's copy keeps in-frame clones and lacks some. That table supplies the V and J calls and clone size; D and trimming were determined from the DNA. The table has 250,000 or so clones, about four fifths seen once; the top ten hold roughly 3.1%. This sample stems from a study of blood T cell repertoires in COVID-19. Germline-derived CDR1 and CDR2 are LGHNT and FRNRAP. Trimming took off 8 bases at V and 6 bases at J, with 16 bases between the two ends. The CDR3 is 14 amino acids.

This chain uses TRBV12-5 with TRBJ2-2, with D maybe TRBD2 (5 bases). This receptor was obtained from a man over 45 who had recovered from COVID-19. The sequenced material came from PBMCs or T cells enriched from blood (not recorded which). CDR3 DNA sequence: TGTGCTAGTAAGAATTGGGGAGTGGCCGGGGAGCTGTTTTTT. Translated, it gives CASKNWGVAGELFF.